Listed here are 27 T cell receptor beta chains from one sample, sequenced in a study of graft-versus-host responses after intestinal transplantation. Their recognized antigens are unknown. Measured with immunoSEQ multiplex PCR; TCRdb has only the in-frame clones, and not every one. The sample includes around 88,000 clones, approximately 90% of them seen just once. Material: unstimulated CD8+ T cells sorted from spleen or lymph node cells, obtained before transplant. All receptors derive from a human donor who was the organ donor for an intestinal transplant.

This chain connects TRBV5-6 to TRBJ2-2; a weak D match, TRBD2 (7 bases). Per the germline V gene, CDR1 is SGHDT and CDR2 is YYEEEE. V dropped 6 bases and J dropped 3 bases, with 18 bases sitting between them. The CDR3 has 16 residues. The CDR3 is CASTLGGGSYTGELFF. CDR3 nucleotides: TGTGCCAGCACCCTGGGGGGGGGCTCTTACACCGGGGAGCTGTTTTTT.

V is TRBV13 and J is TRBJ2-2; weak D call: TRBD1 (5 bases). V was pared by 2 bases and J by 4 bases, with 11 bases between. Germline loops: CDR1 PRHDT, CDR2 FYEKMQ (reference sequence). The CDR3 consists of 15 residues. DNA for the CDR3: TGTGCCAGCAGCTTAATACAGGCGAGCACCGGGGAGCTGTTTTTT. Residues: CASSLIQASTGELFF.

The chain uses TRBV7-9 and TRBJ1-2; TRBD1 might be the D (6 bases). The CDR3 consists of 15 residues. V was clipped by 5 bases and J by 6 bases, with 19 bases between them. Germline CDR1 SEHNR, CDR2 FQNEAQ (reference sequence). The CDR3 protein is CASSGSGTLYDGYTF. CDR3 DNA: TGTGCCAGCAGCGGATCCGGGACACTGTACGATGGCTACACCTTC.

This clone is a singleton in its sample. The chain joins TRBV10-2 to TRBJ2-2; D gene ambiguous. Trimming cost V 8 bases and J 4 bases, with 5 bases left between them. Germline-derived CDR1 and CDR2 are WSHSY and SAAADI. The CDR3 length is 11 residues. In nucleotides, the CDR3 is TGCGCCAGCTCGTTCACCGGGGAGCTGTTTTTT. It encodes CASSFTGELFF.

The gene calls are TRBV11-3 and TRBJ2-2; 7 nucleotides agree with TRBD1. The V segment lost 5 bases and the J segment 4 bases; nucleotides outside the gene matches: 10. The germline V gene has CDR1 SGHNT and CDR2 YENEEA. CDR3 length equals 16 residues. The CDR3 region is CASSLRDRTVTGELFF. DNA for the CDR3: TGTGCCAGCAGCCTCCGGGACAGAACGGTCACCGGGGAGCTGTTTTTT.

J is TRBJ2-7 and V is TRBV7-9; 8 positions agree with TRBD1. This CDR3 is 16 amino acids long. With V trimmed by 2 bases and J by 5 bases, 11 bases remained unmatched. Germline-derived CDR1 and CDR2 are SEHNR and FQNEAQ (reference sequence). CDR3 region: CASSLKPGQGDHEQYF. The CDR3 DNA reads as TGTGCCAGCAGCTTAAAGCCCGGACAGGGAGACCACGAGCAGTACTTC. Full variable domain (outside the CDR3, taken from reference TRBV7-9 and TRBJ2-7): DTGVSQNPRHKITKRGQNVTFRCDPISEHNRLYWYRQTLGQGPEFLTYFQNEAQLEKSRLLSDRFSAERPKGSFSTLEIQRTEQGDSAMYLCASSLKPGQGDHEQYFGPGTRLTVT.

This chain links TRBV7-2 with TRBJ1-6, with D unresolved. CDR1 is SGHTA, CDR2 FQGNSA, per germline. CDR3 length equals 14 residues. Trimming pared 3 bases from V and 2 bases from J, leaving 5 bases between. CDR3 nucleotides: TGTGCCAGCAGCTTTGTCACCTATAATTCACCCCTCCACTTT. It encodes CASSFVTYNSPLHF.

This chain links TRBV7-9 with TRBJ1-6; D perhaps matches TRBD1 (5 bases). The CDR3 runs to 15 residues. V shed 5 bases and J shed 7 bases, with 15 bases lying between them. Germline CDR1 is SEHNR and CDR2 is FQNEAQ (reference sequence). In DNA form, the CDR3 reads TGTGCCAGCAGCCCGACCGGGACGTACAATTCACCCCTCCACTTT. It translates to CASSPTGTYNSPLHF.

This clone was counted once. This chain uses TRBV7-9 with TRBJ2-7; no clear D gene. Between the trimmed V and J ends, which lost 4 bases and 9 bases, there was a span of 10 bases. The germline CDR1 and CDR2 sequences are SEHNR and FQNEAQ (reference sequence). The CDR3 extends over 11 amino acids. The CDR3 sequence is CASSSGPWQYF. The CDR3 DNA is TGTGCCAGCAGCTCCGGGCCGTGGCAGTACTTC.

The chain uses TRBV7-9 and TRBJ2-1, with D possibly being TRBD1 or TRBD2 (6 bases each). The CDR3 loop spans 16 amino acids. Trimming took 7 bases from V and 5 from J, leaving 21 bases between them. Per the germline V gene, CDR1 is SEHNR and CDR2 is FQNEAQ (reference sequence). In DNA form, the CDR3 reads TGTGCCAGCACCCCTAGCGAACAGGGTACGGACAATGAGCAGTTCTTC. Amino acids: CASTPSEQGTDNEQFF.

The chain recombines TRBV6-1 with TRBJ2-5, with 10 bases that match TRBD1. The J call is doubtful: the DNA matches TRBJ2-7 better. From germline, CDR1 is MNHNS and CDR2 SASEGT. The CDR3 length is 15 residues. The CDR3 nucleotides are TGTGCCAGCAGTGAATGGGACAGGGGCTCCTACGAGCAGTACTTC. This sequence encodes CASSEWDRGSYEQYF.

The V gene is TRBV7-3, the J gene TRBJ2-3, with 12 bases lining up with TRBD2. The CDR3 sequence is 16 residues long. The V gene's germline CDR1 is SGHTA and CDR2 FQGTGA. The ends lost 4 bases at V and 2 bases at J; junction bases unmatched: 4. The CDR3 loop reads CASSSTSGGFTDTQYF. The CDR3 region has the DNA TGTGCCAGCAGCTCCACTAGCGGGGGGTTCACAGATACGCAGTATTTT.

V usage is TRBV2 and J usage is TRBJ2-4; the D is unclear. Trimming stripped 7 bases from V and 1 base from J, with 17 bases between. The CDR3 loop spans 16 amino acids. Per germline, CDR1 SNHLY and CDR2 FYNNEI. The CDR3 DNA reads as TGTGCCAGCACTCTCAGGCGAATGAATGCCAAAAACATTCAGTACTTC. As protein: CASTLRRMNAKNIQYF.

The J gene is TRBJ2-1, the V gene TRBV30; 7 nucleotides agree with TRBD2. CDR1 is GTSNPN and CDR2 is SVGIG in the germline V gene (reference sequence). CDR3 length: 11 residues. After removal of 5 bases from V and 12 bases from J, the junction contained 7 bases not matched to a gene. This CDR3 reads CAWDKTSRQFF. In nucleotides, the CDR3 is TGTGCCTGGGATAAGACTAGCCGGCAGTTCTTC.

This clone has more than one count but fewer than ten. The chain joins TRBV27 to TRBJ2-7; D is possibly TRBD1 (5 bases). The germline V gene encodes CDR1 MNHEY and CDR2 SMNVEV (reference sequence). The V end was cut by 2 bases, the J end by 6 bases, with 11 bases between. The CDR3 extends over 13 amino acids. The CDR3 here is CASSLGQGTEQYF. The CDR3 bases are TGTGCCAGCAGTTTAGGGCAGGGAACCGAGCAGTACTTC.

V gene TRBV29-1 combines with J gene TRBJ1-1; TRBD1 is a possible D gene (5 bases). CDR1 is SQVTM, CDR2 ANQGSEA, per germline. The CDR3 totals 11 residues. V was cut by 7 bases and J by 2 bases, with 8 bases left in between. This CDR3 is CSGDSNTEAFF. The CDR3 bases are TGCAGCGGAGACAGCAACACTGAAGCTTTCTTT.

This clone was recorded once. V gene TRBV7-9 combines with J gene TRBJ1-2; no definite D call. Germline V gives CDR1 SEHNR, CDR2 FQNEAQ (reference sequence). Trimming removed 2 bases from V and 1 base from J, with 14 bases in between. This CDR3 comprises 16 residues. The CDR3 loop is CASSLPGGNINYGYTF. CDR3 sequence (DNA): TGTGCCAGCAGCTTACCGGGCGGCAATATTAACTATGGCTACACCTTC.

This chain links TRBV9 with TRBJ2-7; 7 nucleotides line up with TRBD1. Per the germline V gene, CDR1 is SGDLS and CDR2 is YYNGEE. With V trimmed by 4 bases and J by 4 bases, 8 bases remained unmatched. This CDR3 region has 14 residues. In nucleotides, the CDR3 is TGTGCCAGCAGCCCAGAGCAGGGGGAATACGAGCAGTACTTC. This codes for CASSPEQGEYEQYF.

V and J are TRBV27 and TRBJ2-2; 7 positions agree with TRBD2. Per germline, CDR1 MNHEY and CDR2 SMNVEV (reference sequence). The ends lost 2 bases at V and 6 bases at J; junction bases unmatched: 0. The CDR3 runs 13 residues. The CDR3 loop reads CASSLRGAGELFF. The DNA of the CDR3 is TGTGCCAGCAGTTTACGGGGGGCCGGGGAGCTGTTTTTT.

This chain links TRBV30 with TRBJ2-6; no definite D call. The germline CDR1 and CDR2 sequences are GTSNPN and SVGIG (reference sequence). CDR3 length equals 12 residues. V lost 5 bases, J lost 3 bases, and 5 bases lay in between. CDR3 amino acids: CAWSFGANVLTF. The DNA for the CDR3 is TGTGCCTGGTCCTTTGGGGCCAACGTCCTGACTTTC.

The rearrangement joins TRBV10-1 to TRBJ2-1, with D tentatively TRBD1 (6 bases). The V and J ends lost 0 bases and 4 bases respectively, with 13 bases between them. CDR1 WNHNN and CDR2 SYGVQD come from the germline V gene (reference sequence). This CDR3 has 16 residues. The CDR3 DNA reads as TGCGCCAGCAGTGAGTCACAGGGAGCTAAGTACAATGAGCAGTTCTTC. Translation: CASSESQGAKYNEQFF.

V and J are TRBV10-2 and TRBJ1-2; 7 bases agree with TRBD1. With 0 bases clipped from V and 3 bases from J, the junction kept 4 bases outside the gene matches. Germline CDR1 and CDR2: WSHSY and SAAADI. CDR3 length: 15 residues. The CDR3 loop reads CASSESAGGHYGYTF. CDR3 DNA sequence: TGCGCCAGCAGTGAGTCAGCAGGGGGGCACTATGGCTACACCTTC.

The V gene is TRBV6-4, the J gene TRBJ2-1, with 10 bases matching TRBD1. Trimming cost V 3 bases and J 3 bases; bases outside gene matches: 5. CDR1 and CDR2 (germline): MRHNA, SNTAGT. The CDR3 consists of 16 residues. The CDR3 nucleotides are TGTGCCAGCAGTGAAGGAGGGACAGGGGTCTACAATGAGCAGTTCTTC. It translates to CASSEGGTGVYNEQFF.

This chain links TRBV10-2 with TRBJ2-3; TRBD2 matches 8 bases. The CDR3 is 15 residues long. Unmatched junction bases numbered 11, after V lost 4 bases and J lost 8 bases. The germline V gene encodes CDR1 WSHSY and CDR2 SAAADI. CDR3 nucleotide sequence: TGCGCCAGCAGTGTCGCAGCGGGAGAGGTGGTTACGCAGTATTTT. This translates into CASSVAAGEVVTQYF.

In DNA, the CDR3 is TGCGCCAGCAGCTTGAACGGGGCCCTGGTGTCCGCTGGCACAGATACGCAGTATTTT. Its translation is CASSLNGALVSAGTDTQYF. V is TRBV5-1 and J is TRBJ2-3; D may match TRBD1 or TRBD2 (5 bases each). The CDR3 loop spans 19 amino acids. Germline V gene sequence: CDR1 SGHRS, CDR2 YFSETQ. Trimming took off 1 base at V and 1 base at J, with 22 bases between the two ends.

The rearrangement links TRBV27 to TRBJ2-7, with D perhaps being TRBD1 or TRBD2 (5 bases each). The CDR3 loop spans 14 amino acids. Trimming left V 6 bases short and J 6 bases short, with 18 bases between. Germline V gives CDR1 MNHEY, CDR2 SMNVEV (reference sequence). CDR3 residues: CASRWGTNTGEQYF. DNA of the CDR3: TGTGCCAGCAGGTGGGGGACGAACACCGGCGAGCAGTACTTC.

The rearrangement uses TRBV21-1 and TRBJ1-5; the table's D call, TRBD1, has no DNA check behind it. TRBV21-1 is labeled a pseudogene. CDR3 length: 17 amino acids. For the CDR3, the DNA is TGTGCCAGCAGCAAAAGGGGGAGTAGGACAGGGGGTGCGCCCCAGCATTTT. Its translation: CASSKRGSRTGGAPQHF.